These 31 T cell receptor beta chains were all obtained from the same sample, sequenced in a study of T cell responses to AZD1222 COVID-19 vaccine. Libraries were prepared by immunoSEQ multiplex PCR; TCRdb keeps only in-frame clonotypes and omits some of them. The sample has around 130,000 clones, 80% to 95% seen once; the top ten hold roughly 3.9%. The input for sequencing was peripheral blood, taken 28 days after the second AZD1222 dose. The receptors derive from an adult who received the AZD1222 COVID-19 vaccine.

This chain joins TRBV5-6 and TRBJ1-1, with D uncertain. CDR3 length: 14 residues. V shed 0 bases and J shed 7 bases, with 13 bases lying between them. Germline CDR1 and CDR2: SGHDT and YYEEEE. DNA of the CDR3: TGTGCCAGCAGCTTGGCCAATTTGGATGTTGAAGCTTTCTTT. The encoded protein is CASSLANLDVEAFF.

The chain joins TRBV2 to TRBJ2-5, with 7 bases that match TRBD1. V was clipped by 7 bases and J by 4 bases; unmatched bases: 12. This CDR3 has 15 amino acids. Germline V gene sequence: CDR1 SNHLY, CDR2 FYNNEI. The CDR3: CASISGRGTRETQYF. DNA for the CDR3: TGTGCCAGCATATCGGGCAGGGGGACAAGAGAGACCCAGTACTTC.

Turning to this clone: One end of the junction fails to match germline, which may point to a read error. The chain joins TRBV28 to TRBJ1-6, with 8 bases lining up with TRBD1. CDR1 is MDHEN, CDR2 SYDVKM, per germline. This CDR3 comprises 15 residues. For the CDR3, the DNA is TGTGCCAGCAGTCCGACGGACAGGGATAAATCACCCCTCCACTTT. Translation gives CASSPTDRDKSPLHF.

CDR3: CASSLGGSYNEQFF. In nucleotides, the CDR3 is TGTGCCAGCAGCTTGGGGGGTAGCTACAATGAGCAGTTCTTC. The chain couples TRBV5-4 to TRBJ2-1; no definite D call. The germline V gene has CDR1 SGHNT and CDR2 YYREEE (reference sequence). V was clipped by 0 bases and J by 3 bases, with 7 bases between them. The CDR3 is made up of 14 amino acids.

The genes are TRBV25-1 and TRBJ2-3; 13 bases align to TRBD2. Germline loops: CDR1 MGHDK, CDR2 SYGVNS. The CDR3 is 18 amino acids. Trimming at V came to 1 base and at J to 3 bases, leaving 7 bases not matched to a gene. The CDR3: CASSEFWTLAGGTDTQYF. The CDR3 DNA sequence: TGTGCCAGCAGTGAATTTTGGACACTAGCGGGGGGGACAGATACGCAGTATTTT.

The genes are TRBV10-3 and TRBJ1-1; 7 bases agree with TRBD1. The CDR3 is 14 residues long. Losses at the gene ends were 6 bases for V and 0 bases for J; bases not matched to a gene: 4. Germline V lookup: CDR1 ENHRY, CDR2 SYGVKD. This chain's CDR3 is CAIRGTELNTEAFF. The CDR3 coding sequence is TGTGCCATCAGGGGGACAGAATTGAACACTGAAGCTTTCTTT.

The CDR3 nucleotides are TGTGCCAGCAGTCCCTTCCGGTCCCAAGGGGTGAACACTGAAGCTTTCTTT. This sequence encodes CASSPFRSQGVNTEAFF. V is TRBV7-2 and J is TRBJ1-1, with D perhaps matching TRBD1 (5 bases). The germline V gene encodes CDR1 SGHTA and CDR2 FQGNSA. The CDR3 is 17 amino acids. Deletions cut 6 bases from V and 0 bases from J, with 20 bases between.

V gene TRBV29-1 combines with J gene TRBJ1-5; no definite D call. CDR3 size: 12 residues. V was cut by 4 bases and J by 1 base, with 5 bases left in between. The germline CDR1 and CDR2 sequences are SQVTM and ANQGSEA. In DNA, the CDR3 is TGCAGCGTTGGTCACAGCAATCAGCCCCAGCATTTT. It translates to CSVGHSNQPQHF. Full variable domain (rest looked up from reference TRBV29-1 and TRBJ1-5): SAVISQKPSRDICQRGTSLTIQCQVDSQVTMMFWYRQQPGQSLTLIATANQGSEATYESGFVIDKFPISRPNLTFSTLTVSNMSPEDSSIYLCSVGHSNQPQHFGDGTRLSIL.

CDR3 bases: TGTGCCAGCAGCTATATCCGACGGCTATGGATCACTGAAGCTTTCTTT. Protein product: CASSYIRRLWITEAFF. This chain links TRBV28 with TRBJ1-1; D unclear. The CDR3 has 16 amino acids. With 6 bases removed from V and 4 bases from J, the gap between germline ends came to 21 bases. Germline V lookup: CDR1 MDHEN, CDR2 SYDVKM. Filled out from reference TRBV28 and TRBJ1-1, the complete variable domain reads DVKVTQSSRYLVKRTGEKVFLECVQDMDHENMFWYRQDPGLGLRLIYFSYDVKMKEKGDIPEGYSVSREKKERFSLILESASTNQTSMYLCASSYIRRLWITEAFFGQGTRLTVV.

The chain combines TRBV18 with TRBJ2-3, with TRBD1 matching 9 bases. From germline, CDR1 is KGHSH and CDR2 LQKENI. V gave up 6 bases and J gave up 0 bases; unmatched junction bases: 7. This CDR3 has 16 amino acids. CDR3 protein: CASSRDRDGSTDTQYF. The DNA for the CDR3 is TGTGCCAGCTCCCGGGACAGGGACGGGAGCACAGATACGCAGTATTTT.

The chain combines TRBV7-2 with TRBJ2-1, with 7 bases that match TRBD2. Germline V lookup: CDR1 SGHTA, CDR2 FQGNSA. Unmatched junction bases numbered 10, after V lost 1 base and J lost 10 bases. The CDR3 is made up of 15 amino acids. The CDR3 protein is CASSLGSAGETEQFF. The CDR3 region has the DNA TGTGCCAGCAGCTTAGGTAGCGCGGGAGAAACGGAGCAGTTCTTC.

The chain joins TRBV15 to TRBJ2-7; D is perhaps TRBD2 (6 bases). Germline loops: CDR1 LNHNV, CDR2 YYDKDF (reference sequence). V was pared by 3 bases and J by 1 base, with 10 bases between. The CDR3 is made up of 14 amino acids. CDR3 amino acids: CATSRWDSSYEQYF. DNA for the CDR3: TGTGCCACCAGCAGGTGGGACTCGTCCTACGAGCAGTACTTC.

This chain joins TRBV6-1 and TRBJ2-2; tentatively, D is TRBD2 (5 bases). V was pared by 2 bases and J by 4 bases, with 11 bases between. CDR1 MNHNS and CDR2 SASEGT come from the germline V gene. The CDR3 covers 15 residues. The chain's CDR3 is CASSEPGKATGELFF. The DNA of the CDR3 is TGTGCCAGCAGTGAACCGGGGAAGGCCACCGGGGAGCTGTTTTTT.

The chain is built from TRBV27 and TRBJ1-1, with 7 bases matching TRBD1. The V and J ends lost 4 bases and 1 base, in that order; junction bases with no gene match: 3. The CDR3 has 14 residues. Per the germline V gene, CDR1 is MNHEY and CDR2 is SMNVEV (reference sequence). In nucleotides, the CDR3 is TGTGCCAGCAGTTCACAGGGGTGGAACACTGAAGCTTTCTTT. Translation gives CASSSQGWNTEAFF.

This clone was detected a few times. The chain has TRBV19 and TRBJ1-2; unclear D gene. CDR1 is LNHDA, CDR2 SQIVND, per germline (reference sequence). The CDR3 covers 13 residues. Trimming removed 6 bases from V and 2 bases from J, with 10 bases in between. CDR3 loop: CASRGPANYGYTF. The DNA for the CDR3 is TGTGCCAGTAGGGGCCCCGCCAACTATGGCTACACCTTC.

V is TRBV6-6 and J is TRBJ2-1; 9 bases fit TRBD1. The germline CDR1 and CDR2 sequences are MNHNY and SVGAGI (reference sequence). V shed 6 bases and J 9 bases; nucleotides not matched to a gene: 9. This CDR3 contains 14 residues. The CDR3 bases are TGTGCCAGCAGCACAGGGGGCGCAGGTAGTGAGCAGTTCTTC. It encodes CASSTGGAGSEQFF.

The DNA of the CDR3 is TGTGCCATCACCAGCTCGGACACGTACTCCTATGGCTACACCTTC. Translating it yields CAITSSDTYSYGYTF. The rearrangement joins TRBV10-3 to TRBJ1-2, with D possibly being TRBD1 (5 bases). The CDR3 extends over 15 amino acids. The V and J ends lost 7 bases and 4 bases respectively, with 19 bases between them. Germline V CDR1 and CDR2: ENHRY, SYGVKD.

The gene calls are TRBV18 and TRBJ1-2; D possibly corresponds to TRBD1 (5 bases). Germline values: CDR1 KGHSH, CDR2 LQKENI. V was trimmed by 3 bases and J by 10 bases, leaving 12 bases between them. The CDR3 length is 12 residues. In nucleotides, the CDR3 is TGTGCCAGCTCACCCGATTCAGGGACCTACACCTTC. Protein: CASSPDSGTYTF.

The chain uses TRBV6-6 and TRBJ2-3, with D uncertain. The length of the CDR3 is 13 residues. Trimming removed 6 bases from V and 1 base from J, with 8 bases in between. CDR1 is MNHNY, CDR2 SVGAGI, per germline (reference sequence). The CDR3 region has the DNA TGTGCCAGCAGCCTAGGGCGCACAGATACGCAGTATTTT. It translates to CASSLGRTDTQYF.

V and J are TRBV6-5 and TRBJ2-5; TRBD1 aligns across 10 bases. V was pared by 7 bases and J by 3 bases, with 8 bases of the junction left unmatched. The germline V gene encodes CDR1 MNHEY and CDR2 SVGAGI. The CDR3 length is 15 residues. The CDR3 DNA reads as TGTGCCAGCAACCACGCCGGGACAGGGGAAGAGACCCAGTACTTC. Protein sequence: CASNHAGTGEETQYF.

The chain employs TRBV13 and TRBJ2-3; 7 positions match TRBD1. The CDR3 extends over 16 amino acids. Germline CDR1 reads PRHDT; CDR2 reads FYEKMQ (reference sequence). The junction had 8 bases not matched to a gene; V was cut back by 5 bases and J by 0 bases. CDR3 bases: TGTGCCAGCAGCACCCGGGACAGAGCTAGCACAGATACGCAGTATTTT. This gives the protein CASSTRDRASTDTQYF.

The CDR3 nucleotides read TGTGCCAGCAGCGCCGTCCAAAGACAGAACATTCAGTACTTC. As protein: CASSAVQRQNIQYF. The V call is TRBV7-2, the J call TRBJ2-4, with TRBD1 as a possible D gene (5 bases). The ends were cut back, 5 bases at V and 7 bases at J, with 15 bases in the middle. This CDR3 comprises 14 residues. Per germline, CDR1 SGHTA and CDR2 FQGNSA.

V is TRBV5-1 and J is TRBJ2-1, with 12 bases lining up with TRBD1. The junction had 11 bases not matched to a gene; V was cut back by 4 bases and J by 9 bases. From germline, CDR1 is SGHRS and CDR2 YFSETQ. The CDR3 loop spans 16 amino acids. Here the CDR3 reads CASSPPGQGARGEQFF. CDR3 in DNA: TGCGCCAGCAGCCCTCCGGGACAGGGGGCGCGTGGTGAGCAGTTCTTC.

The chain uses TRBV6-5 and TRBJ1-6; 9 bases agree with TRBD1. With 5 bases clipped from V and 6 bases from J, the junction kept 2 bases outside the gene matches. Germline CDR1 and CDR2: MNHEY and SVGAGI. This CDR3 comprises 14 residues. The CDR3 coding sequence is TGTGCCAGCAGTATGACAGGGGGTAATTCACCCCTCCACTTT. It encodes CASSMTGGNSPLHF.

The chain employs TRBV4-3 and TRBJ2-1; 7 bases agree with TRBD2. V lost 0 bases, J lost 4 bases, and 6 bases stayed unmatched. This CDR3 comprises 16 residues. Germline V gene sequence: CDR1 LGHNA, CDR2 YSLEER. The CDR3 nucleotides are TGCGCCAGCAGCCAAGAGATCGCGGGAGTTTACAATGAGCAGTTCTTC. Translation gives CASSQEIAGVYNEQFF.

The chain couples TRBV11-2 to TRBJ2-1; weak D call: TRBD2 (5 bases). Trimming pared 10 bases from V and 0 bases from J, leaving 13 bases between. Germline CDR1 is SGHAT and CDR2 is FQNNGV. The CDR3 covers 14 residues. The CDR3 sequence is CATQSAGSYNEQFF. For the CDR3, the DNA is TGTGCCACGCAGTCTGCGGGCTCCTACAATGAGCAGTTCTTC.

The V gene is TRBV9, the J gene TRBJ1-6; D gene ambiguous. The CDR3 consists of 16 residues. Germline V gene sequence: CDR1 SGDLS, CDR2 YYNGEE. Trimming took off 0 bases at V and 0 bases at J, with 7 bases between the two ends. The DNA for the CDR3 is TGTGCCAGCAGCGTAGGGTCCAGCTCCTATAATTCACCCCTCCACTTT. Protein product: CASSVGSSSYNSPLHF. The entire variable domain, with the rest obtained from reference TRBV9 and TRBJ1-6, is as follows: DSGVTQTPKHLITATGQRVTLRCSPRSGDLSVYWYQQSLDQGLQFLIQYYNGEERAKGNILERFSAQQFPDLHSELNLSSLELGDSALYFCASSVGSSSYNSPLHFGNGTRLTVT.

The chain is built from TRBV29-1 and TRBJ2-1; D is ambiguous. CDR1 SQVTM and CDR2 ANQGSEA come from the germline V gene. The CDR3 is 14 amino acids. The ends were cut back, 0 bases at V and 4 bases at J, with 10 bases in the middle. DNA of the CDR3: TGCAGCGTTGAAGATAGAAGCGAATACAATGAGCAGTTCTTC. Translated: CSVEDRSEYNEQFF.

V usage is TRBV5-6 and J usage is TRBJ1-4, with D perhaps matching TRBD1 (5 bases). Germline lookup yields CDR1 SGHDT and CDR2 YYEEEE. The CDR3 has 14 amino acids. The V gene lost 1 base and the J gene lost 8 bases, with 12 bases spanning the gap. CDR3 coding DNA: TGTGCCAGCAGCTTGTACAGGAAAGGAGAAAAACTGTTTTTT. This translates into CASSLYRKGEKLFF.

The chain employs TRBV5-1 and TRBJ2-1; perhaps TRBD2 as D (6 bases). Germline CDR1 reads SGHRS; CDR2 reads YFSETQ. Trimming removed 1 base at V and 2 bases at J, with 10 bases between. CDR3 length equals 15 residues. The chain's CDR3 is CASSLNSGPYNEQFF. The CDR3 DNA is TGCGCCAGCAGCTTGAATAGCGGACCCTACAATGAGCAGTTCTTC.

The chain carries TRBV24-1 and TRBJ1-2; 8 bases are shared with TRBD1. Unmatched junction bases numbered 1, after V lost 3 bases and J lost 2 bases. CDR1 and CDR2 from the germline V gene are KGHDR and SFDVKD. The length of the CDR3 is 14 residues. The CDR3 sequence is CATSDRTGNYGYTF. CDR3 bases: TGTGCCACCAGTGATCGGACAGGGAACTATGGCTACACCTTC.